What follows describes a single T cell receptor (beta chain). Antigen: not known. From the reads, TCRdb called clonotypes with MiXCR, one entry per CDR3 protein. The sample has around 310,000 distinct CDR3 sequences, 17% seen once. This entry comes from a study of T cell repertoires in cytomegalovirus infection. General study results and limits: HLA-C-restricted CMV-specific TCR beta clonotypes prevailed in the ex vivo response.

The receptor's source is a human donor in good health (CMV status not recorded). Some clones in this sample may be carry-over from other donors' samples. Source material: PBMCs.

In DNA form, the CDR3 reads TGTGCCAGCAGCTTGGACAGAACCACAGGGGTTCGTTCGGGAGCTTTCTTT. Translated: CASSLDRTTGVRSGAFF. This chain links TRBV5-5 with TRBJ1-1, with 7 bases matching TRBD1. With V trimmed by 0 bases and J by 10 bases, 18 bases remained unmatched. The CDR3 has 17 residues. Per germline, CDR1 SGHKS and CDR2 YYEKEE (reference sequence).